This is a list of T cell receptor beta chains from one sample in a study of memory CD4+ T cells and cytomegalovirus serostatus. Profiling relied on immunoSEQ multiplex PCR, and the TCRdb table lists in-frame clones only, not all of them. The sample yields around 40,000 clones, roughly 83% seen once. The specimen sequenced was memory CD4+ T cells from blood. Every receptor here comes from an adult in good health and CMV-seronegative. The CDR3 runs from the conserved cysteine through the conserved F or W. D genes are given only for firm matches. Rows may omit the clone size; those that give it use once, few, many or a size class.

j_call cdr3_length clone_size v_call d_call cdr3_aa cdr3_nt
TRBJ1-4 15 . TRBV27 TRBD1 CASSPGDRVGEKLFF TGTGCCAGCAGTCCCGGGGACAGGGTGGGGGAAAAACTGTTTTTT
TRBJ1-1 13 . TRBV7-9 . CASSHGRNTEAFF TGTGCCAGCAGTCACGGGAGGAACACTGAAGCTTTCTTT
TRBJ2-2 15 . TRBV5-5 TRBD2 CASSYLGGIVGELFF TGTGCCAGCAGCTATCTCGGGGGGATCGTCGGGGAGCTGTTTTTT
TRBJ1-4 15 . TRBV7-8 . CASSPLGSTNEKLFF TGTGCCAGCAGCCCCCTTGGGTCAACTAATGAAAAACTGTTTTTT
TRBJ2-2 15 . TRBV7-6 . CASSGRQHEGGELFF TGTGCCAGCAGCGGACGACAACACGAAGGCGGGGAGCTGTTTTTT
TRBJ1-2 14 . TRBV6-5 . CASSYSTPSRGYTF TGTGCCAGCAGTTACTCGACTCCGTCGCGGGGCTACACCTTC
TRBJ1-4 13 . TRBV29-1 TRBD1 CSVEGGGGEKLFF TGCAGCGTTGAAGGCGGAGGGGGCGAAAAACTGTTTTTT
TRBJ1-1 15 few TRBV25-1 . CASSDRTRGHTEAFF TGTGCCAGCAGTGATCGGACAAGGGGACACACTGAAGCTTTCTTT
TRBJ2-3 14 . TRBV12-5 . CASGSSGALDTQYF TGTGCTAGTGGCTCCTCGGGGGCACTAGATACGCAGTATTTT
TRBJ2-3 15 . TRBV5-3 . CARSSSGAGHGTQYF TGTGCCAGAAGCTCCTCCGGGGCGGGGCACGGTACGCAGTATTTT
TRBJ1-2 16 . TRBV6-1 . CASSVLQGTTVLGYTF TGTGCCAGCAGTGTTCTTCAGGGGACAACAGTCCTTGGCTACACCTTC
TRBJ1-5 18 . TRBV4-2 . CASSQDGPGVGTNQPQHF TGTGCCAGCAGCCAAGATGGTCCGGGAGTAGGCACAAATCAGCCCCAGCATTTT
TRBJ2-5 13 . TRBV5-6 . CASSLMGSETQYF TGTGCCAGCAGCTTAATGGGATCCGAGACCCAGTACTTC
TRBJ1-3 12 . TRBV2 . CASKERYHTIYF TGTGCCAGCAAGGAAAGGTATCACACCATATATTTT
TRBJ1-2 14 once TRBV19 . CASSIDGTVYGYTF TGTGCCAGTAGTATAGACGGGACGGTCTATGGCTACACCTTC
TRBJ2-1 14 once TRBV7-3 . CASSFLPGYNEQFF TGTGCCAGCAGCTTTCTTCCAGGGTACAATGAGCAGTTCTTC